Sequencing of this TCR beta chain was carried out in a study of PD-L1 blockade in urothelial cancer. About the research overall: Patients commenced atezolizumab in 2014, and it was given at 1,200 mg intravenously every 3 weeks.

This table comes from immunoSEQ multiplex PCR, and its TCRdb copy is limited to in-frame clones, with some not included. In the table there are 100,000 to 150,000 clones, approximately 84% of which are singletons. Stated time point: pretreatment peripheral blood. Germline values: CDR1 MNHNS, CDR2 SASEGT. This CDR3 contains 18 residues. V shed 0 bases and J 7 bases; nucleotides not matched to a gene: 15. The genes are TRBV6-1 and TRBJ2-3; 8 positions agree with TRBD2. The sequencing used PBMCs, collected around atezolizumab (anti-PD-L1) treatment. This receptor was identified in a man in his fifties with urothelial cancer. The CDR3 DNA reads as TGTGCCAGCAGTGAAGCCTCGTCAACGGGAGGGTATCGGAATACGCAGTATTTT. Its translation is CASSEASSTGGYRNTQYF.